These 18 T cell receptor beta chains were sequenced from one sample in a study of blood T cell repertoires in COVID-19. This table comes from immunoSEQ multiplex PCR, and its TCRdb copy is limited to in-frame clones, with some not included. The sample carries approximately 59,000 clones, 80% to 90% recorded once. The sequencing input was peripheral blood. The receptor source for this set is a man aged 55 to 69 with COVID-19, enrolled during active disease.

The rearrangement links TRBV11-1 to TRBJ2-2; 11 positions agree with TRBD2. Germline V gene data show CDR1 as SGHAT and CDR2 as FQDESV (reference sequence). The junction had 7 bases not matched to a gene; V was cut back by 6 bases and J by 4 bases. The CDR3 contains 16 residues. CDR3 region: CASRLGTSGFTGELFF. As DNA, the CDR3 is TGTGCCAGCAGACTAGGGACTAGCGGATTCACCGGGGAGCTGTTTTTT.

This clone was observed a few times. V is TRBV9 and J is TRBJ2-1; 13 bases fit TRBD2. The CDR3 runs to 17 residues. The V and J ends lost 3 bases and 9 bases, in that order; junction bases with no gene match: 12. CDR1 and CDR2 from the germline V gene are SGDLS and YYNGEE. DNA for the CDR3: TGTGCCAGCAGCGCCTTCAAACTAGCGGGAGGGCCGGTTGAGCAGTTCTTC. Protein product: CASSAFKLAGGPVEQFF.

This clone occurred a few times. The chain carries TRBV27 and TRBJ1-1, with D perhaps matching TRBD1 (6 bases). The CDR3 length is 13 residues. Germline V gene data show CDR1 as MNHEY and CDR2 as SMNVEV (reference sequence). Trimming removed 3 bases from V and 5 bases from J, with 10 bases in between. In DNA form, the CDR3 reads TGTGCCAGCAGTTTTGCAGGGGAGACTGAAGCTTTCTTT. Residues: CASSFAGETEAFF.

The rearrangement joins TRBV19 to TRBJ2-6, with 8 bases that match TRBD2. V shed 8 bases, J shed 0 bases, and the junction held 12 bases outside the gene matches. This CDR3 spans 18 amino acids. CDR1 is LNHDA, CDR2 SQIVND, per germline (reference sequence). The CDR3 DNA reads TGTGCCAGTGCCACGTCGGGGGGGGTAGTCTCTGGGGCCAACGTCCTGACTTTC. Translated: CASATSGGVVSGANVLTF.

The chain combines TRBV7-3 with TRBJ2-1; TRBD2 might be the D (7 bases). The CDR3 is 13 amino acids. Looked up from germline, CDR1 is SGHTA and CDR2 is FQGTGA. Trimming removed 8 bases from V and 9 bases from J, with 17 bases in between. CDR3 protein: CASGNGGPGEQFF. As DNA, the CDR3 is TGTGCCAGCGGCAACGGGGGGCCGGGTGAGCAGTTCTTC.

Here the CDR3 DNA reads TGTGCCAGCAGCTTCGACAGGGGGCTAGGAAACACCATATATTTT. This codes for CASSFDRGLGNTIYF. V gene TRBV11-2 combines with J gene TRBJ1-3; TRBD1 matches at 10 bases. Germline assignment: CDR1 SGHAT and CDR2 FQNNGV. The V gene end was trimmed by 3 bases and the J gene end by 4 bases; junction bases not matched to a gene: 3. This CDR3 is 15 amino acids long.

This clone has a handful of counts. The CDR3 DNA is TGTGCCAGCAGCCAAGAGGCCCGACAAGAGACCCAGTACTTC. This encodes CASSQEARQETQYF. The chain couples TRBV4-2 to TRBJ2-5; D remains ambiguous. The germline gives CDR1 LGHNA, CDR2 YNFKEQ. Trimming took 0 bases from V and 2 from J, leaving 7 bases between them. This CDR3 is built from 14 residues.

This sequence joins TRBV11-1 and TRBJ1-1, with D perhaps TRBD1 (6 bases). Germline assignment: CDR1 SGHAT and CDR2 FQDESV (reference sequence). V was trimmed by 3 bases and J by 7 bases, leaving 12 bases between them. The CDR3 extends over 13 amino acids. CDR3 DNA sequence: TGTGCCAGCAGCTTGGCCCTACAGGGTGAAGCTTTCTTT. This encodes CASSLALQGEAFF.

The DNA for the CDR3 is TGTGCCAGCAGTTTAGGAGGTTTGGAGTATTTT. Translation: CASSLGGLEYF. The V gene is TRBV12-3 or TRBV12-4, the J gene TRBJ2-3; D ambiguous. The CDR3 extends over 11 amino acids. Trimming cost V 1 base and J 13 bases, with 9 bases left between them.

This clone was observed a handful of times. The CDR3 bases are TGTGCCAGCAGTGGGTTGCGTCGGGGGTTCAACACCGGGGAGCTGTTTTTT. Translated, it gives CASSGLRRGFNTGELFF. V usage is TRBV6-1 and J usage is TRBJ2-2; possible D gene TRBD2, 6 bases. Germline CDR1 and CDR2: MNHNS and SASEGT. V lost 4 bases and J 2 bases, leaving 17 bases between the germline ends. This CDR3 has 17 amino acids.

The chain joins TRBV5-8 to TRBJ2-6, with 9 bases aligning to TRBD1. The germline gives CDR1 SGHTS, CDR2 YDEGEE. Trimming cost V 1 base and J 3 bases; bases outside gene matches: 14. The CDR3 totals 20 residues. The CDR3 reads CASSLWWGDRGKGGANVLTF. Here the CDR3 DNA reads TGTGCCAGCAGCTTGTGGTGGGGCGACAGGGGGAAAGGTGGGGCCAACGTCCTGACTTTC.

The gene calls are TRBV5-1 and TRBJ2-5, with a possible D match to TRBD2 (6 bases). Germline CDR1 and CDR2: SGHRS and YFSETQ. This CDR3 is 16 amino acids long. Trimming cost V 4 bases and J 5 bases, with 21 bases left between them. CDR3 protein: CASSRDSEAGVETQYF. CDR3 DNA sequence: TGCGCCAGCAGCCGGGACTCAGAGGCGGGTGTGGAGACCCAGTACTTC.

This chain connects TRBV11-2 to TRBJ1-2, with D perhaps matching TRBD1 (6 bases). This CDR3 contains 15 residues. Per the germline V gene, CDR1 is SGHAT and CDR2 is FQNNGV. V dropped 4 bases and J dropped 2 bases, with 14 bases sitting between them. This CDR3 reads CASSSSKGENYGYTF. CDR3 DNA sequence: TGTGCCAGCAGCTCTAGCAAGGGGGAAAACTATGGCTACACCTTC.

The rearrangement joins TRBV7-9 to TRBJ1-4, with 7 bases matching TRBD1. The germline V gene has CDR1 SEHNR and CDR2 FQNEAQ (reference sequence). The V and J ends lost 5 bases and 5 bases, in that order; junction bases with no gene match: 8. The CDR3 loop spans 15 amino acids. In DNA, the CDR3 is TGTGCCAGCAGCCAAGGGGGGACAGCGAATGAAAAACTGTTTTTT. Its protein product is CASSQGGTANEKLFF.

The chain is built from TRBV7-2 and TRBJ2-7; 8 bases map to TRBD1. This CDR3 spans 15 amino acids. The J segment lost 0 bases and the V segment lost 5 bases, leaving 6 bases of the junction unmatched. Germline-derived CDR1 and CDR2 are SGHTA and FQGNSA. The DNA for the CDR3 is TGTGCCAGCAGCCTCCGGACAGGGTTCTCCTACGAGCAGTACTTC. Its protein product is CASSLRTGFSYEQYF.

This chain joins TRBV5-4 and TRBJ2-5, with a weak D call TRBD1 (5 bases). CDR3 size: 14 residues. The germline V and J ends were trimmed by 3 bases and 4 bases, with 13 bases remaining between them. The germline gives CDR1 SGHNT, CDR2 YYREEE (reference sequence). This CDR3 is CASSSPGQLETQYF. Here the CDR3 DNA reads TGTGCCAGCAGCTCCCCAGGACAACTAGAGACCCAGTACTTC.

The chain couples TRBV6-5 to TRBJ1-5, with TRBD1 matching 7 bases. Trimming took 7 bases from V and 7 from J; bases not matched to a gene: 10. Germline values: CDR1 MNHEY, CDR2 SVGAGI. The length of the CDR3 is 14 residues. This CDR3 reads CASNEGADQQPQHF. CDR3 DNA sequence: TGTGCCAGCAACGAGGGGGCAGACCAGCAGCCCCAGCATTTT.

V is TRBV5-4 and J is TRBJ2-3, with 10 bases aligning to TRBD2. Germline-derived CDR1 and CDR2 are SGHNT and YYREEE (reference sequence). The ends lost 0 bases at V and 7 bases at J; junction bases unmatched: 5. CDR3 size: 15 residues. The CDR3 DNA sequence: TGTGCCAGCAGCTTGGCAGCGGGGGGGCCGAATACGCAGTATTTT. This sequence encodes CASSLAAGGPNTQYF.